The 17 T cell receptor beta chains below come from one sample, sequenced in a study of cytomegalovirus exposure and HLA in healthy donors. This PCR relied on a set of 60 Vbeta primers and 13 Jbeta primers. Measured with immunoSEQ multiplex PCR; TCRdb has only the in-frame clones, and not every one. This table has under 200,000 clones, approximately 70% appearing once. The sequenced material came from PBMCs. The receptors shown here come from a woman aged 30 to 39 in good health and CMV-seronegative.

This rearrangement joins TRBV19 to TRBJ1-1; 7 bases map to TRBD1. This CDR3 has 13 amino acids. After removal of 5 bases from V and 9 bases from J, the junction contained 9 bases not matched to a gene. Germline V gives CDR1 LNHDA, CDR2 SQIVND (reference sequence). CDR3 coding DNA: TGTGCCAGTAGTGCGACCCGGGACAGCAAAGCTTTCTTT. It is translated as CASSATRDSKAFF. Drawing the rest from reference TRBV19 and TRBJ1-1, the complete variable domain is DGGITQSPKYLFRKEGQNVTLSCEQNLNHDAMYWYRQDPGQGLRLIYYSQIVNDFQKGDIAEGYSVSREKKESFPLTVTSAQKNPTAFYLCASSATRDSKAFFGQGTRLTVV.

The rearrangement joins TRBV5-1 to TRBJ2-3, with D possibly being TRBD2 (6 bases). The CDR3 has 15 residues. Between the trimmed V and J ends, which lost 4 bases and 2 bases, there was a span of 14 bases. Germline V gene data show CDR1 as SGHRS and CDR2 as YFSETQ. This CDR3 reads CASSPGVGVTDTQYF. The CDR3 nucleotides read TGCGCCAGCAGCCCGGGGGTAGGGGTCACAGATACGCAGTATTTT.

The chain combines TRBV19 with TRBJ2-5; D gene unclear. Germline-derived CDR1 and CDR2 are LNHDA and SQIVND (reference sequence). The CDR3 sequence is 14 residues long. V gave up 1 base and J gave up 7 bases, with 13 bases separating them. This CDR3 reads CASSIGVSRGTQYF. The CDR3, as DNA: TGTGCCAGTAGTATAGGGGTTTCCCGCGGGACCCAGTACTTC.

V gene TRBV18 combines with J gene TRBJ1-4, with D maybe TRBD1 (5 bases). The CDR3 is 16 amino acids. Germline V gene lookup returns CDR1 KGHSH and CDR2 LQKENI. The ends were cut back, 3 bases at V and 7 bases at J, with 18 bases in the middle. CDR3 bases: TGTGCCAGCTCACCGGTTGCGGGGGAGGTATTTGAAAAACTGTTTTTT. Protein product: CASSPVAGEVFEKLFF.

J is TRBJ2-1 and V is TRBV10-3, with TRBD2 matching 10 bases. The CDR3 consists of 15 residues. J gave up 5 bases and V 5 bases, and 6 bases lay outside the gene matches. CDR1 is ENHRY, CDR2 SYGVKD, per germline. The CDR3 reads CAISRTSGSNNEQFF. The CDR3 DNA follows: TGTGCCATCAGTAGGACTAGCGGATCCAACAATGAGCAGTTCTTC.

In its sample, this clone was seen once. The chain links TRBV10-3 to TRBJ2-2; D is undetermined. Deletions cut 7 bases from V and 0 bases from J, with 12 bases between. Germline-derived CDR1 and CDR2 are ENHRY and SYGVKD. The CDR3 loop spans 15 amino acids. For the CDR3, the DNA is TGTGCCATCACCAACGACTGGTCGAACACCGGGGAGCTGTTTTTT. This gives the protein CAITNDWSNTGELFF.

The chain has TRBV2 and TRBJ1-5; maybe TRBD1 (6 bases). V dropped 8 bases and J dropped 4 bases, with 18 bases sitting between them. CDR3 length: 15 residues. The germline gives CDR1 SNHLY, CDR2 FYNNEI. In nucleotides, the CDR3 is TGTGCCAGCCGCCTCACAGGGTATAGGAATCAGCCCCAGCATTTT. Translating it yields CASRLTGYRNQPQHF.

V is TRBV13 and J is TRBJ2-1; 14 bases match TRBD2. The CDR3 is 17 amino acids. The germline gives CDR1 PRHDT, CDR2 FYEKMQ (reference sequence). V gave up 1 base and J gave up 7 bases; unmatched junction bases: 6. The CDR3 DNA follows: TGTGCCAGCAGCTTAGAGAGCGGACTAGCGGGAGGAAATGAGCAGTTCTTC. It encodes CASSLESGLAGGNEQFF.

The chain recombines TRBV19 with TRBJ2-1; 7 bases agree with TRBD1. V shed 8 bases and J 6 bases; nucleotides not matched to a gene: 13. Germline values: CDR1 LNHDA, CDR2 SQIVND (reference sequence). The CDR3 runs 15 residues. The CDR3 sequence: CASRFLGGDRNEQFF. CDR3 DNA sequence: TGTGCCAGTCGATTTTTAGGGGGCGATCGCAATGAGCAGTTCTTC.

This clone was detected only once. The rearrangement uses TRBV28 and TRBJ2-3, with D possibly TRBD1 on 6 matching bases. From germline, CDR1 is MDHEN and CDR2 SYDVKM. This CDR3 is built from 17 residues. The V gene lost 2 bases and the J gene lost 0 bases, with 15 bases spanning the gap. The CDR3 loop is CASSLGQGRLSTDTQYF. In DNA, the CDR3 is TGTGCCAGCAGTTTAGGGCAGGGGAGACTTAGCACAGATACGCAGTATTTT.

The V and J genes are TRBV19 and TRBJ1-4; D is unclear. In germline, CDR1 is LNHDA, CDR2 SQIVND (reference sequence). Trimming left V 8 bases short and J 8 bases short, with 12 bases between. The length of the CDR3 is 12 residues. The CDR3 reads CASARMGEKLFF. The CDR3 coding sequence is TGTGCCAGTGCTCGGATGGGCGAAAAACTGTTTTTT.

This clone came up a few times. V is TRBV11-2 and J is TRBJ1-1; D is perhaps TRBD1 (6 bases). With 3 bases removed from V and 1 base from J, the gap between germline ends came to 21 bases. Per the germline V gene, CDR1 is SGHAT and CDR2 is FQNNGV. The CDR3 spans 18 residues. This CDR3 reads CASSFTGILERRNTEAFF. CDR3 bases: TGTGCCAGCAGCTTTACAGGGATACTTGAGAGGAGGAACACTGAAGCTTTCTTT.

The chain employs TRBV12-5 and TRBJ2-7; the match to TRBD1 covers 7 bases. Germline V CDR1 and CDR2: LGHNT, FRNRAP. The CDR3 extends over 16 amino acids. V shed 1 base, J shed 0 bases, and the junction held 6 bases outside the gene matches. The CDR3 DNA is TGTGCTAGTGGTTTGGCCTCGGGACAGCACTCCTACGAGCAGTACTTC. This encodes CASGLASGQHSYEQYF.

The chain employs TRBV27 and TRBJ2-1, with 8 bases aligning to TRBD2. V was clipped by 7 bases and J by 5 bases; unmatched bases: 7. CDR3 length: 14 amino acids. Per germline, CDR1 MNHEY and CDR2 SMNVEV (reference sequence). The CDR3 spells CASKPTSGHNEQFF. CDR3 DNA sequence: TGTGCCAGCAAGCCAACTAGCGGACACAATGAGCAGTTCTTC.

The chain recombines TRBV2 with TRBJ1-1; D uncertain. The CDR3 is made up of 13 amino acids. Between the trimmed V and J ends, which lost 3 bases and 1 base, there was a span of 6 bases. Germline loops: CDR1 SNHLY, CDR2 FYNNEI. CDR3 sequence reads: CASSERENTEAFF. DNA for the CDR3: TGTGCCAGCAGTGAGAGGGAGAACACTGAAGCTTTCTTT.

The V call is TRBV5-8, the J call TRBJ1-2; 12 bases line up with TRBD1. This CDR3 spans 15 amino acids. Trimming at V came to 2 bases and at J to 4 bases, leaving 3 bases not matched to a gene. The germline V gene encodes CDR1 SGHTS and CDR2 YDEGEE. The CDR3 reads CASSFRGQGAYGYTF. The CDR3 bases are TGTGCCAGCAGCTTCAGGGGACAGGGGGCCTATGGCTACACCTTC. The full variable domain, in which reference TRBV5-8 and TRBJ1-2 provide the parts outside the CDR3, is EAGVTQSPTHLIKTRGQQATLRCSPISGHTSVYWYQQALGLGLQFLLWYDEGEERNRGNFPPRFSGRQFPNYSSELNVNALELEDSALYLCASSFRGQGAYGYTFGSGTRLTVV.

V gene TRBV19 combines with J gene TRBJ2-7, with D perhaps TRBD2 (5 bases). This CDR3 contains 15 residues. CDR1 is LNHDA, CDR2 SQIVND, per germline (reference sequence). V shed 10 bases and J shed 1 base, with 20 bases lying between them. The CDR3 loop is CATRSVRGPSYEQYF. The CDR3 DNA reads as TGTGCCACCCGCTCGGTTCGGGGTCCATCCTACGAGCAGTACTTC. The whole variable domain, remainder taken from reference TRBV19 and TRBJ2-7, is DGGITQSPKYLFRKEGQNVTLSCEQNLNHDAMYWYRQDPGQGLRLIYYSQIVNDFQKGDIAEGYSVSREKKESFPLTVTSAQKNPTAFYLCATRSVRGPSYEQYFGPGTRLTVT.